What follows are 8 T cell receptor beta chains derived from one specimen sequenced in a study of cytomegalovirus exposure and HLA in healthy donors. PCR primers comprised 60 Vbeta and 13 Jbeta primers. The repertoire was sequenced with immunoSEQ multiplex PCR; TCRdb's copy has only in-frame clones and lacks some. The sample has 150,000 to 200,000 clones, roughly a tenth seen once. Sequences were obtained from PBMCs. These receptors were taken from a young woman in good health and CMV-seropositive.

Comments on this clone: An end of the junction does not agree with germline; a read error may underlie this. The chain combines TRBV5-1 with TRBJ2-7; D gene unclear. Germline-derived CDR1 and CDR2 are SGHRS and YFSETQ. The CDR3 is made up of 15 amino acids. CDR3 nucleotide sequence: TGCGCCAGCAGCTTCGGAGTCGGTAGTGGTGACGATCAGTACTTC. Its protein product is CASSFGVGSGDDQYF.

This clone was detected a few times. The rearrangement links TRBV29-1 to TRBJ1-1; D unresolved. V dropped 4 bases and J dropped 1 base, with 13 bases sitting between them. CDR1 is SQVTM, CDR2 ANQGSEA, per germline. This CDR3 has 14 amino acids. CDR3 loop: CSVVPSVGNTEAFF. CDR3 sequence (DNA): TGCAGCGTTGTTCCTAGTGTTGGGAACACTGAAGCTTTCTTT.

This clone was counted between two and nine times. The chain has TRBV7-2 and TRBJ2-7, with unresolved D. The CDR3 consists of 15 residues. Germline CDR1 and CDR2: SGHTA and FQGNSA. V lost 4 bases and J lost 4, with 17 bases in between. In DNA form, the CDR3 reads TGTGCCAGCAGCTCGACGGCCTCCTACGGGTACGAGCAGTACTTC. This codes for CASSSTASYGYEQYF.

The chain recombines TRBV27 with TRBJ2-3, with 16 bases aligning to TRBD2. Germline CDR1 reads MNHEY; CDR2 reads SMNVEV (reference sequence). J was trimmed by 2 bases and V by 5 bases; bases with no gene match: 16. The CDR3 runs 21 residues. CDR3 amino acids: CASSLRRVAGLAGGHTDTQYF. The CDR3, as DNA: TGTGCCAGCAGTCTCCGACGGGTCGCGGGACTAGCGGGAGGGCACACAGATACGCAGTATTTT.

This chain links TRBV29-1 with TRBJ2-4; 9 positions agree with TRBD1. The CDR3 is 15 amino acids. The V segment lost 4 bases and the J segment 8 bases; nucleotides outside the gene matches: 12. CDR1 and CDR2 from the germline V gene are SQVTM and ANQGSEA. This CDR3 reads CSVVRYRGREDIQYF. CDR3 coding DNA: TGCAGCGTTGTTAGGTACAGGGGGCGCGAGGACATTCAGTACTTC.

The CDR3 DNA follows: TGTGCCAGCGGACAGGGTACCTACAATGAGCAGTTCTTC. Translated, it gives CASGQGTYNEQFF. The chain couples TRBV2 to TRBJ2-1, with TRBD1 identical over 8 bases. The CDR3 has 13 amino acids. Germline V CDR1 and CDR2: SNHLY, FYNNEI. V gave up 8 bases and J gave up 2 bases; unmatched junction bases: 2.

This chain links TRBV29-1 with TRBJ2-3; TRBD2 matches 9 bases. The CDR3 totals 13 residues. Trimming took 6 bases from V and 3 from J; bases not matched to a gene: 4. Germline values: CDR1 SQVTM, CDR2 ANQGSEA. The CDR3 coding sequence is TGCAGCGTGGCGACTAGCGGAACAGATACGCAGTATTTT. This codes for CSVATSGTDTQYF.

Remarks on this clone: The same CDR3 arises from other DNA sequences in this sample as well. The chain uses TRBV6-5 and TRBJ2-2, with a possible D match to TRBD2 (6 bases). CDR3 size: 12 residues. The germline V gene encodes CDR1 MNHEY and CDR2 SVGAGI. V shed 6 bases and J shed 5 bases, with 7 bases lying between them. CDR3 in DNA: TGTGCCAGCAGCCGGGGGACCGGGGAGCTGTTTTTT. It encodes CASSRGTGELFF.